This T cell receptor (beta chain) came from a study of T cells after yellow fever vaccination. General observations from the study: Some clonotypes, a small share, were shared between CD4 and CD8 compartments. After the booster, about 95% of CD4 and about nine tenths of CD8 primary-response clones were re-detected.

Remarks on this clonotype: The target antigen is unknown.

UMIs were added to TCR cDNA along with a universal primer site when it was made by 5'RACE template switching. TCRdb fed the 5' RACE reads into MiXCR, producing one record per CDR3 protein. The table lists more than 300,000 distinct CDR3 sequences, roughly a tenth of them singletons. After removal of 4 bases from V and 4 bases from J, the junction contained 5 bases not matched to a gene. CDR3 length equals 14 residues. Germline values: CDR1 SGHRS, CDR2 YFSETQ. This TCR was recovered from a man in his late teens or twenties who received the YFV17D yellow fever vaccine. Here the sequenced sample was CD4+ T cells sorted from PBMCs, taken 45 days after the yellow fever booster vaccination. The chain is built from TRBV5-1 and TRBJ1-2; 9 bases map to TRBD1. The CDR3 coding sequence is TGCGCCAGCAGCGAGCCGGGACAGGGCTATGGCTACACCTTC. It translates to CASSEPGQGYGYTF.